A single sample is the source of the 18 T cell receptor beta chains below, sequenced in a study of beta chain features in type 1 diabetes. The isolated RNA, all of it, was reverse transcribed, so expressed TCRB transcripts were what got sequenced. Measured with immunoSEQ multiplex PCR; TCRdb has only the in-frame clones, and not every one. The sample carries 150,000 to 170,000 clones, around 8% recorded once. The source material was central memory CD4+ T cells from blood. All receptors come from a man aged 18 to 29 in good health.

The table lists this clone with many counts. The rearrangement uses TRBV30 and TRBJ1-5, with 7 bases that match TRBD1. Germline trimming cut 8 bases from V and 4 bases from J; bases unmatched to any gene: 8. The CDR3 runs to 13 residues. Germline V gives CDR1 GTSNPN, CDR2 SVGIG (reference sequence). The CDR3 sequence is CATGAGGNQPQHF. The CDR3 DNA sequence: TGTGCCACCGGGGCAGGGGGAAATCAGCCCCAGCATTTT.

This clone was observed a few times. The genes are TRBV6-5 and TRBJ2-7; D is possibly TRBD1 (6 bases). The V end lost 0 bases, the J end lost 3 bases, and 12 bases lay between the germline ends. Germline CDR1 is MNHEY and CDR2 is SVGAGI. The CDR3 is 15 residues long. DNA of the CDR3: TGTGCCAGCAGTTACTCGTTGGGACATTTCTACGAGCAGTACTTC. It translates to CASSYSLGHFYEQYF.

To note about this clone: This same CDR3 is encoded by further DNA sequences in the sample. The chain carries TRBV30 and TRBJ1-1; tentative D call: TRBD1 (6 bases). This CDR3 is 13 amino acids long. From germline, CDR1 is GTSNPN and CDR2 SVGIG (reference sequence). V was cut by 0 bases and J by 5 bases, with 10 bases left in between. CDR3 sequence: CAWSVGGATEAFF. The DNA of the CDR3 is TGTGCCTGGAGTGTGGGGGGGGCTACTGAAGCTTTCTTT.

As regards this clone: Other nucleotide sequences from this sample produce the same CDR3. V usage is TRBV5-1 and J usage is TRBJ2-3, with D perhaps matching TRBD1 (6 bases). V lost 0 bases to trimming and J lost 0 bases, with 8 bases between them. There are 15 residues in the CDR3. CDR1 SGHRS and CDR2 YFSETQ come from the germline V gene. The CDR3 spells CASSLGGQSTDTQYF. CDR3 sequence (DNA): TGCGCCAGCAGCTTGGGGGGACAAAGCACAGATACGCAGTATTTT. Using reference TRBV5-1 and TRBJ2-3 for the parts outside the CDR3, the full variable domain is KAGVTQTPRYLIKTRGQQVTLSCSPISGHRSVSWYQQTPGQGLQFLFEYFSETQRNKGNFPGRFSGRQFSNSRSEMNVSTLELGDSALYLCASSLGGQSTDTQYFGPGTRLTVL.

The J gene is TRBJ1-6, the V gene TRBV7-2; D possibly corresponds to TRBD1 (6 bases). The CDR3 is made up of 14 amino acids. Trimming took 1 base from V and 7 from J, leaving 8 bases between them. CDR1 is SGHTA and CDR2 is FQGNSA in the germline V gene. The CDR3 DNA is TGTGCCAGCAGCTTAGGGACAGAAAATTCACCCCTCCACTTT. Protein sequence: CASSLGTENSPLHF.

The chain is built from TRBV27 and TRBJ2-7; tentatively, D is TRBD2 (5 bases). The germline V gene has CDR1 MNHEY and CDR2 SMNVEV (reference sequence). Trimming cost V 10 bases and J 1 base, with 20 bases left between them. There are 15 residues in the CDR3. This chain's CDR3 is CATRKTRWGSYEQYF. CDR3 DNA: TGTGCCACCCGAAAAACTAGGTGGGGATCCTACGAGCAGTACTTC.

This clone was observed many times. The V call is TRBV10-3, the J call TRBJ2-1, with 10 bases lining up with TRBD1. Germline V gene sequence: CDR1 ENHRY, CDR2 SYGVKD. The CDR3 has 13 amino acids. V lost 5 bases and J lost 10; bases outside the gene matches: 5. The CDR3 nucleotides are TGTGCCATCAGTCGAGGGGACAGGGGAGAGCAGTTCTTC. It codes for CAISRGDRGEQFF.

This clone was recorded many times. The V call is TRBV30, the J call TRBJ1-3; D gene unclear. This CDR3 has 12 residues. The V end lost 4 bases, the J end lost 0 bases, and 4 bases lay between the germline ends. The germline gives CDR1 GTSNPN, CDR2 SVGIG (reference sequence). The CDR3 sequence: CAWTSSGNTIYF. DNA of the CDR3: TGTGCCTGGACGTCCTCTGGAAACACCATATATTTT.

The rearrangement joins TRBV7-9 to TRBJ2-2; unclear D gene. The ends were cut back, 2 bases at V and 5 bases at J, with 12 bases in the middle. Germline CDR1 SEHNR, CDR2 FQNEAQ (reference sequence). CDR3 length: 15 amino acids. The CDR3 spells CASSLTTVVTGELFF. Here the CDR3 DNA reads TGTGCCAGCAGCTTAACAACAGTAGTAACCGGGGAGCTGTTTTTT.

The chain links TRBV6-6 to TRBJ1-1; maybe TRBD1 (6 bases). Germline-derived CDR1 and CDR2 are MNHNY and SVGAGI (reference sequence). CDR3 size: 12 residues. Trimming stripped 10 bases from V and 6 bases from J, with 15 bases between. In DNA form, the CDR3 reads TGTGCCATCCAGGGGTTTACTTCTGAAGCTTTCTTT. It encodes CAIQGFTSEAFF.

This clone showed up just a few times. The V and J genes are TRBV5-4 and TRBJ1-2; 10 positions match TRBD1. The V gene's germline CDR1 is SGHNT and CDR2 YYREEE (reference sequence). With V trimmed by 4 bases and J by 8 bases, 11 bases remained unmatched. This CDR3 has 15 amino acids. CDR3 region: CASSLRGTGERGYTF. The CDR3, as DNA: TGTGCCAGCAGCCTTAGGGGGACAGGGGAAAGGGGCTACACCTTC.

The CDR3: CASSGAAGVSNQPQHF. The CDR3, as DNA: TGTGCCAGCAGCGGTGCGGCCGGGGTTAGCAATCAGCCCCAGCATTTT. The chain has TRBV7-9 and TRBJ1-5; no reliable D call. This CDR3 is built from 16 residues. V was shortened by 5 bases and J by 0 bases, with 14 bases between the two germline ends. Germline values: CDR1 SEHNR, CDR2 FQNEAQ (reference sequence).

This clone was picked up a small number of times. The chain's CDR3 is CAAGWGYNEQFF. The CDR3 bases are TGTGCCGCGGGGTGGGGTTACAATGAGCAGTTCTTC. The J gene is TRBJ2-1, the V gene TRBV6-1; perhaps TRBD2 as D (6 bases). The CDR3 sequence is 12 residues long. Germline V gene lookup returns CDR1 MNHNS and CDR2 SASEGT. V lost 11 bases to trimming and J lost 4 bases, with 12 bases between them.

The CDR3: CASSLRTGLDTQYF. CDR3 nucleotide sequence: TGTGCCAGCAGTTTGCGGACTGGCCTGGATACGCAGTATTTT. This sequence joins TRBV6-6 and TRBJ2-3; tentative D call: TRBD2 (5 bases). Per germline, CDR1 MNHNY and CDR2 SVGAGI (reference sequence). V shed 4 bases and J shed 6 bases, with 14 bases lying between them. The CDR3 sequence is 14 residues long.

The V gene is TRBV27, the J gene TRBJ2-7, with D maybe TRBD2 (6 bases). Trimming removed 5 bases from V and 4 bases from J, with 15 bases in between. In germline, CDR1 is MNHEY, CDR2 SMNVEV (reference sequence). This CDR3 spans 14 amino acids. This CDR3 is CASSPRRAGYEQYF. In DNA, the CDR3 is TGTGCCAGCAGTCCGCGGAGGGCCGGGTACGAGCAGTACTTC.

This clone was found a few times. The rearrangement uses TRBV5-5 and TRBJ2-5; 7 bases agree with TRBD1. V shed 2 bases and J 5 bases; nucleotides not matched to a gene: 6. The CDR3 has 14 amino acids. The germline gives CDR1 SGHKS, CDR2 YYEKEE (reference sequence). CDR3 nucleotide sequence: TGTGCCAGCAGCTTAACAGGGGCGCCGGAGACCCAGTACTTC. Protein: CASSLTGAPETQYF.

The V gene is TRBV23-1, the J gene TRBJ1-6; D ambiguous. TRBV23-1 is marked as an open reading frame, function uncertain. The CDR3 is 15 amino acids. V gave up 7 bases and J gave up 7 bases, with 17 bases separating them. This CDR3 is CASTFSRGSNSPLHF. The CDR3 DNA is TGCGCCAGCACTTTTAGTAGAGGGTCGAATTCACCCCTCCACTTT.

There are many counts of this clone. The CDR3 DNA is TGTGCCAGCAGCATCCGGACTAGCGGGAGAGGTGAGCAGTTCTTC. Its translation: CASSIRTSGRGEQFF. V gene TRBV9 combines with J gene TRBJ2-1; 13 bases are a match to TRBD2. This CDR3 region has 15 residues. Trimming at V came to 4 bases and at J to 9 bases, leaving 7 bases not matched to a gene. The germline V gene has CDR1 SGDLS and CDR2 YYNGEE. Full variable domain (missing parts from reference TRBV9 and TRBJ2-1): DSGVTQTPKHLITATGQRVTLRCSPRSGDLSVYWYQQSLDQGLQFLIQYYNGEERAKGNILERFSAQQFPDLHSELNLSSLELGDSALYFCASSIRTSGRGEQFFGPGTRLTVL.